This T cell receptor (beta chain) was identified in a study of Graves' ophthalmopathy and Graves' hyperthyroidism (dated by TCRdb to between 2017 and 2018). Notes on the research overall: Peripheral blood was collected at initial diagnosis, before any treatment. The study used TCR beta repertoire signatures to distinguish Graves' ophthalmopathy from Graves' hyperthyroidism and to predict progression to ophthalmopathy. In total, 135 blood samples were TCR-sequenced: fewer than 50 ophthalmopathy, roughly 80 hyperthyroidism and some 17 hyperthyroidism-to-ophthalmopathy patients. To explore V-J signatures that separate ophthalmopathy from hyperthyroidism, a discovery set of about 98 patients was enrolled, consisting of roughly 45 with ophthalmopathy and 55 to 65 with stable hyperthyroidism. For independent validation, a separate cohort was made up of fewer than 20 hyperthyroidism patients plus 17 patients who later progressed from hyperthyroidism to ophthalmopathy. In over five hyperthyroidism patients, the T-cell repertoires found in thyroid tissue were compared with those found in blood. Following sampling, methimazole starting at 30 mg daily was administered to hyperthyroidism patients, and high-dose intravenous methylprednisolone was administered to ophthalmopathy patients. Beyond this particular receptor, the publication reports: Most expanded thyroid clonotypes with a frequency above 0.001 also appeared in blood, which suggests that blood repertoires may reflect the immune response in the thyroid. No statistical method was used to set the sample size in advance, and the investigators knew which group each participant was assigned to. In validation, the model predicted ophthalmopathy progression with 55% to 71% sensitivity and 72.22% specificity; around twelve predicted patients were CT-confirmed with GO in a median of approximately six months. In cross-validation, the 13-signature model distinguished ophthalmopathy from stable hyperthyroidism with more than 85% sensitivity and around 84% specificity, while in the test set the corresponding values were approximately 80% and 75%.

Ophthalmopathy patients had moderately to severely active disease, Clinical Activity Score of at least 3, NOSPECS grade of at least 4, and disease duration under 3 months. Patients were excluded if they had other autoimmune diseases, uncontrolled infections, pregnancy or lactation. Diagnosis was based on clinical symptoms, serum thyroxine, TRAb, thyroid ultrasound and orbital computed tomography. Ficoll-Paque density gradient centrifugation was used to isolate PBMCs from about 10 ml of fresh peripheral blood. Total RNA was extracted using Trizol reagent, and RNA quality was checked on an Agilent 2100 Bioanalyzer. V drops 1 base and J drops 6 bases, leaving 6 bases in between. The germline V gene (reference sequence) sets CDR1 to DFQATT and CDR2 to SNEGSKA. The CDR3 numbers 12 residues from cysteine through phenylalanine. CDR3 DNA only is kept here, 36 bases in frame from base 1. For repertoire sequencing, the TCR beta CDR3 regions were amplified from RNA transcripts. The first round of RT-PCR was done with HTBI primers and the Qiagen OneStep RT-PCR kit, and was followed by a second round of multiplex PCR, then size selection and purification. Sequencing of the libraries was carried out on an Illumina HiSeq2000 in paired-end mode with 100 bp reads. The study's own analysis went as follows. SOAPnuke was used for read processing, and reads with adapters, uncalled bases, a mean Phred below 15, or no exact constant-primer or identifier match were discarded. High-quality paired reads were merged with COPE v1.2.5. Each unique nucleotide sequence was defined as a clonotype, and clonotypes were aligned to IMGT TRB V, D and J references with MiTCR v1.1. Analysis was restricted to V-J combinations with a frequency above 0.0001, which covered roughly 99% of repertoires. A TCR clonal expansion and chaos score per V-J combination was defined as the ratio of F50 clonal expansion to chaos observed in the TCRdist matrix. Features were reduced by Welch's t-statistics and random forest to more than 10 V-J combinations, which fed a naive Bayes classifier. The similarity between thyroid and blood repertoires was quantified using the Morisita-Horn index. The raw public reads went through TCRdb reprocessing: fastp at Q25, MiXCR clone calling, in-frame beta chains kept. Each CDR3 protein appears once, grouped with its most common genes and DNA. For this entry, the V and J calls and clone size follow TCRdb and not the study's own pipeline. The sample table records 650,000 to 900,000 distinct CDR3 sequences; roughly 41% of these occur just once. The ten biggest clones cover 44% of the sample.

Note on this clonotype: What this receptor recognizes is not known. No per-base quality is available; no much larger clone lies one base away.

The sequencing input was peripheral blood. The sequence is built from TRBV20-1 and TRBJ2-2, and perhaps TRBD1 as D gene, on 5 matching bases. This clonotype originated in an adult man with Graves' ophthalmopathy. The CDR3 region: CSARAGSGELFF. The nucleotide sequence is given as TGCAGTGCTAGAGCAGGGTCCGGGGAGCTGTTTTTT.